Given below is one T cell receptor beta chain in context. The antigen is unknown. These data belong to a study of cytomegalovirus exposure and HLA in healthy donors. At the level of the study: The 130 or so validation repertoires used a platform that matched the one used for the approximately 670 first-cohort repertoires, as a later analysis reported.

Trimming stripped 4 bases from V and 0 bases from J, with 10 bases between. CDR1 SGHTS and CDR2 YDEGEE come from the germline V gene. The CDR3 extends over 14 amino acids. Findings and limits, study-wide: Cytomegalovirus status was reportedly diagnosed by the classifier with high specificity and sensitivity.

Libraries were prepared by immunoSEQ multiplex PCR; TCRdb keeps only in-frame clonotypes and omits some of them. The sample carries about 160,000 clones, around 92% recorded once. This chain connects TRBV5-8 to TRBJ1-1, with D tentatively TRBD1 (6 bases). Sequenced input: PBMCs. This receptor was identified in a woman aged 18 to 35 in good health and CMV-seropositive. The CDR3 reads CASSPWTVNTEAFF. CDR3 nucleotides: TGTGCCAGCAGCCCTTGGACAGTGAACACTGAAGCTTTCTTT.